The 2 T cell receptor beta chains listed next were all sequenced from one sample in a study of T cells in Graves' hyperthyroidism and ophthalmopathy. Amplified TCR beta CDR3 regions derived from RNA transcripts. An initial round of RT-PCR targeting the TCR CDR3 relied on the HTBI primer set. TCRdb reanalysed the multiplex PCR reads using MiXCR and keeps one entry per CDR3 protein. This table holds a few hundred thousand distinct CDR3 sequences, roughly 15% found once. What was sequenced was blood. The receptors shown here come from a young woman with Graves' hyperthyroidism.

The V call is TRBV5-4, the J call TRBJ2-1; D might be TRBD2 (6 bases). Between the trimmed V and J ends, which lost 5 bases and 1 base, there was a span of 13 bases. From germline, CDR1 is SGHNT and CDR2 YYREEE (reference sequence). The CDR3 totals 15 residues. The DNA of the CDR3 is TGTGCCAGCAGGTGGGACTCGGTTTCCTACAATGAGCAGTTCTTC. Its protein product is CASRWDSVSYNEQFF.

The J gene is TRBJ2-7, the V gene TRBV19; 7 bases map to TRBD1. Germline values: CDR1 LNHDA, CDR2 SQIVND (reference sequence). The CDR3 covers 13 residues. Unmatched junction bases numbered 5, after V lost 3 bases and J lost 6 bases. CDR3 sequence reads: CASSMTGQREQYF. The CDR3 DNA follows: TGTGCCAGTAGTATGACAGGGCAGCGCGAGCAGTACTTC.